This T cell receptor (beta chain) was retrieved from a study of blood T cell repertoires in COVID-19. Study summary: Researchers got acute and convalescent COVID-19 samples from the United States, Italy and Spain. PBMCs, B-cell-depleted T cells, or T cells were the source of the cDNA or gDNA that made up the material.

Under the authors' procedure: By means of reference gene primer amplification, nucleated cell counts were estimated. Sequencing was performed with immunoSEQ multiplex PCR; in TCRdb, only in-frame clones are kept and a portion is missing. That table supplies the V and J calls and clone size; D and trimming were determined from the DNA. Of around 50,000 clones listed, approximately 80% are singletons. J gave up 4 bases and V 6 bases, and 4 bases lay outside the gene matches. There are 13 residues in the CDR3. Material for sequencing was peripheral blood. The chain is built from TRBV12-3 or TRBV12-4 and TRBJ2-3, with TRBD1 matching 7 bases. The receptor comes from a human donor in a cohort sampled during active COVID-19. Here the CDR3 reads CASSTGVADTQYF. In nucleotides, the CDR3 is TGTGCCAGCAGCACAGGGGTCGCAGATACGCAGTATTTT.